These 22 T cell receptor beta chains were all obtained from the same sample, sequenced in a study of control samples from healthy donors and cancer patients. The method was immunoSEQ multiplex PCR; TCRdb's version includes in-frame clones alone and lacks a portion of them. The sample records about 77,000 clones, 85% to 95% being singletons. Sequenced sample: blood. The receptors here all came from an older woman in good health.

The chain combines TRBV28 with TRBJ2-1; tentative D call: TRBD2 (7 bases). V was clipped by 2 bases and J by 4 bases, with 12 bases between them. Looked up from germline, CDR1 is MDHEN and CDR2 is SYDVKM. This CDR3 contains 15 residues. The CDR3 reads CASSLKGGMYNEQFF. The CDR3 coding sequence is TGTGCCAGCAGTTTAAAGGGGGGGATGTACAATGAGCAGTTCTTC.

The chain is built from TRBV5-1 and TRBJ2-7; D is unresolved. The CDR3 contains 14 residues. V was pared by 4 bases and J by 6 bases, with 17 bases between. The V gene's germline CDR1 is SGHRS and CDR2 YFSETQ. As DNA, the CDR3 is TGCGCCAGCAGCATCTCCCAAACTGGGCTCGAGCAGTACTTC. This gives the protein CASSISQTGLEQYF.

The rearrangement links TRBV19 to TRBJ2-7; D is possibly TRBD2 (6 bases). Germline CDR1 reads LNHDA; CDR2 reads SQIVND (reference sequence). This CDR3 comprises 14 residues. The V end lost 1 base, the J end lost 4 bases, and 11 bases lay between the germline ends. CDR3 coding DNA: TGTGCCAGTAGTATAGGGGACTCCGGATACGAGCAGTACTTC. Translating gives CASSIGDSGYEQYF.

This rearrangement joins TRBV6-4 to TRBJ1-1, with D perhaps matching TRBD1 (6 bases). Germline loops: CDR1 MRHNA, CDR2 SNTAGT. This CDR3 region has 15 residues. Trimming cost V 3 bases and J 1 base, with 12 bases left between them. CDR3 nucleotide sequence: TGTGCCAGCAGTGAAGGGGGAACACGGAACACTGAAGCTTTCTTT. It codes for CASSEGGTRNTEAFF.

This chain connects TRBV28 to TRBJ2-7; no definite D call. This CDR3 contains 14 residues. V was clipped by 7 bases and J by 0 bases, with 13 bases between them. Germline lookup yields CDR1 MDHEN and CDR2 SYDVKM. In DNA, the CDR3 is TGTGCCAGCACTTACCAGCCTAGCTCCTACGAGCAGTACTTC. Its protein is CASTYQPSSYEQYF.

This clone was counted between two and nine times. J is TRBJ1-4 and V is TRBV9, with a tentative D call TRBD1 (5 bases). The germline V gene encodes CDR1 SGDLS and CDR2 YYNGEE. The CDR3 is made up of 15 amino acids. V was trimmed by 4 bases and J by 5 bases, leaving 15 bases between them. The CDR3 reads CASSTLLGGNEKLFF. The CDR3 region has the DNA TGTGCCAGCAGCACGCTTCTTGGGGGAAATGAAAAACTGTTTTTT.

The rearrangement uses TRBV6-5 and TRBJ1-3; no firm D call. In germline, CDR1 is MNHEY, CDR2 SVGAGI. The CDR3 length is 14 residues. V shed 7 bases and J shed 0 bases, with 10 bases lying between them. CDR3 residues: CASTPTYSGNTIYF. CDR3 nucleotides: TGTGCCAGCACACCAACCTACTCTGGAAACACCATATATTTT.

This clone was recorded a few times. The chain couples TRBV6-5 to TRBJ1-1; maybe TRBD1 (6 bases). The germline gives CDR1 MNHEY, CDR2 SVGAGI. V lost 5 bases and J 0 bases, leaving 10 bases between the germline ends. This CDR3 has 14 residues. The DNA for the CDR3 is TGTGCCAGCAGTACGGACAGCCTGAACACTGAAGCTTTCTTT. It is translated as CASSTDSLNTEAFF.

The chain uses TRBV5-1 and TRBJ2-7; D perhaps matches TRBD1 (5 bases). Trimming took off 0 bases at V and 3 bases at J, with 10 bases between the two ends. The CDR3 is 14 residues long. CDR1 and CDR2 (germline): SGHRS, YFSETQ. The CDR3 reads CASSLGAGRYEQYF. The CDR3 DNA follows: TGCGCCAGCAGCTTGGGGGCAGGGCGCTACGAGCAGTACTTC.

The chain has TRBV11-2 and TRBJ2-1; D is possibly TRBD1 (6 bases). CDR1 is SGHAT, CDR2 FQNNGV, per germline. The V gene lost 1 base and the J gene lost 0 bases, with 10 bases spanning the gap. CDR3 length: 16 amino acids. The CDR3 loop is CASSLGTVSSYNEQFF. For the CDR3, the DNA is TGTGCCAGCAGCTTAGGGACAGTCAGCTCCTACAATGAGCAGTTCTTC.

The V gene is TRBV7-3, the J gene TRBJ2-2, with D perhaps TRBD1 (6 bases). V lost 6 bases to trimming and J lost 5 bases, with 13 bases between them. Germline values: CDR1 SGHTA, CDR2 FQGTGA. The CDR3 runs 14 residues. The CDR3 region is CASRKKGVTGELFF. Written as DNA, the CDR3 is TGTGCCAGCAGGAAAAAGGGGGTTACCGGGGAGCTGTTTTTT.

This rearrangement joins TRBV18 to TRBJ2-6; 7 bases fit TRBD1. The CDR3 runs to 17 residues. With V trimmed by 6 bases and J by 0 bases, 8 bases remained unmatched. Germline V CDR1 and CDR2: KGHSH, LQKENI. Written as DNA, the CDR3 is TGTGCCAGCTCTTTCCCGGGACAGAGCTCTGGGGCCAACGTCCTGACTTTC. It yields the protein CASSFPGQSSGANVLTF.

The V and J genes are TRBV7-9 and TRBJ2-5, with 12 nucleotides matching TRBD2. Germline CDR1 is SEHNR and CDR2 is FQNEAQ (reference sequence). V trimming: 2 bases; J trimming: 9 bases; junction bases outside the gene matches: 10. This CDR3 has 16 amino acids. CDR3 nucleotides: TGTGCCAGCAGCTTAAGATCGACTAGCGGGAGATCGGCCCAGTACTTC. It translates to CASSLRSTSGRSAQYF.

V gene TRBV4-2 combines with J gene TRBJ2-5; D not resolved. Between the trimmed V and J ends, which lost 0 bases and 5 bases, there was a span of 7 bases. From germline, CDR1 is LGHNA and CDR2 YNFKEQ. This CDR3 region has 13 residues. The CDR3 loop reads CASSQDHWETQYF. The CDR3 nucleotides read TGTGCCAGCAGCCAAGATCATTGGGAGACCCAGTACTTC.

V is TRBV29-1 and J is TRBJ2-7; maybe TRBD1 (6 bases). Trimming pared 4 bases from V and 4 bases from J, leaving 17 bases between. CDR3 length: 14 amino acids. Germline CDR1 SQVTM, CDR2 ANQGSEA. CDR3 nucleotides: TGCAGCGTTGGGTACCCGGGACACACTTACGAGCAGTACTTC. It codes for CSVGYPGHTYEQYF.

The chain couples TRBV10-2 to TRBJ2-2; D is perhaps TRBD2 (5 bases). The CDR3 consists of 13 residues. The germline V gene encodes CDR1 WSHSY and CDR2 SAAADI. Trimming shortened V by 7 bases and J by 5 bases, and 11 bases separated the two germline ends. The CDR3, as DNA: TGCGCCAGCACCGCATCGGGAACCGGGGAGCTGTTTTTT. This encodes CASTASGTGELFF.

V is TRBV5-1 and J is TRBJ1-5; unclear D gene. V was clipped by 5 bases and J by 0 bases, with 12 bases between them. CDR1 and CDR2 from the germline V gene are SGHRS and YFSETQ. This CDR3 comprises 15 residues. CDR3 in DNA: TGCGCCAGCAGGATCCAGAGCAATAGCAATCAGCCCCAGCATTTT. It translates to CASRIQSNSNQPQHF.

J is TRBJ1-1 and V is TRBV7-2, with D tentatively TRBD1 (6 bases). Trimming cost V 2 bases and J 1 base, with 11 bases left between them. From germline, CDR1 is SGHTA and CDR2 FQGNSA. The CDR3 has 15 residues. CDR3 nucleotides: TGTGCCAGCAGCTTAATGGGGGCCTCGAACACTGAAGCTTTCTTT. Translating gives CASSLMGASNTEAFF.

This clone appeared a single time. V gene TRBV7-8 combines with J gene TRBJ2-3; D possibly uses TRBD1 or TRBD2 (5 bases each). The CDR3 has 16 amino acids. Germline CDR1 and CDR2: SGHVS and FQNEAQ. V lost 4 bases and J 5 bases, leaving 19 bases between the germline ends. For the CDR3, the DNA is TGTGCCAGCAGCTCCCTCCGGGACCCGATCAGAGATACGCAGTATTTT. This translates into CASSSLRDPIRDTQYF.

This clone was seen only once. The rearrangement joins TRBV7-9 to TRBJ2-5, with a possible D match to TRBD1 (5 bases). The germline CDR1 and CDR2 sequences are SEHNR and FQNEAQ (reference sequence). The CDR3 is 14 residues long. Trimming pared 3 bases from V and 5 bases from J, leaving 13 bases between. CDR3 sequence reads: CASSFWGVKETQYF. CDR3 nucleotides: TGTGCCAGCAGCTTTTGGGGCGTTAAGGAGACCCAGTACTTC.

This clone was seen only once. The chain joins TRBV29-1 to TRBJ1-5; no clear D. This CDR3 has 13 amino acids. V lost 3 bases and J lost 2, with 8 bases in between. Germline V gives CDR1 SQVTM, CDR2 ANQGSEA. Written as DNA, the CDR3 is TGCAGCGTTGATTCGGGCGGCAATCAGCCCCAGCATTTT. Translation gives CSVDSGGNQPQHF.

The CDR3 protein is CASSGGQSSQETQYF. The CDR3 DNA follows: TGCGCCAGCAGCGGGGGACAGTCCAGCCAAGAGACCCAGTACTTC. V and J are TRBV5-1 and TRBJ2-5; 7 nucleotides line up with TRBD1. The CDR3 sequence is 15 residues long. CDR1 is SGHRS and CDR2 is YFSETQ in the germline V gene. V trimming: 4 bases; J trimming: 1 base; junction bases outside the gene matches: 7.